This T cell receptor (beta chain) was recovered during a study of blood T cell repertoires in COVID-19. Study at large: Italy, Spain and the United States were the sources of the convalescent and acute COVID-19 samples.

The V gene's germline CDR1 is SQVTM and CDR2 ANQGSEA. The CDR3 runs to 14 residues. Trimming left V 4 bases short and J 2 bases short, with 11 bases between. This clone was observed once. Assay: immunoSEQ multiplex PCR; the TCRdb copy retains only in-frame clones and omits some. The sample has approximately 290,000 clones, 80% to 90% seen once. All recovered Cohort 3 donors got two negative PCRs, got clearance, or saw symptom resolution. The chain couples TRBV29-1 to TRBJ2-2; TRBD1 is a possible D gene (6 bases). The sample comprised PBMCs or T cells enriched from blood (not recorded which). The TCR sequence derives from a woman in her 30s who had recovered from COVID-19. The CDR3 protein is CSVVKGDNTGELFF. In DNA, the CDR3 is TGCAGCGTTGTGAAGGGGGATAACACCGGGGAGCTGTTTTTT.